The rows below give T cell receptor beta chains drawn from one sample of a study of T cell responses to AZD1222 COVID-19 vaccine. Sequencing used immunoSEQ multiplex PCR; TCRdb keeps in-frame clones, though not all of them. Of about 150,000 clones listed, over 75% are singletons. This material consisted of peripheral blood, taken 28 days after the second AZD1222 dose. The receptors were sampled from an adult who received the AZD1222 COVID-19 vaccine. CDR3s include the opening cysteine and the closing phenylalanine or tryptophan. The D gene is left open where the match is weak.

d_call	v_call	j_call	cdr3_aa
TRBD1	TRBV5-5	TRBJ1-1	CASSARDSWNTEAFF
TRBD2	TRBV29-1	TRBJ2-2	CSVGDGRDTGELFF
.	TRBV29-1	TRBJ1-1	CSVEGGNTEAFF
.	TRBV7-9	TRBJ2-1	CASSLEGGKSYNEQFF
.	TRBV21-1	TRBJ2-2	CASIRGRRGELFF
TRBD2	TRBV18	TRBJ2-1	CASSPGTSGGGQFF
TRBD2	TRBV4-2	TRBJ2-7	CASSQERGLAGLEQYF
.	TRBV19	TRBJ2-5	CASSTLPGTLQETQYF
TRBD1	TRBV14	TRBJ2-2	CASSQETGVVGELFF
.	TRBV28	TRBJ1-2	CASSLFGGYGYTF
.	TRBV18	TRBJ2-5	CASVIGGQETQYF
.	TRBV6-5	TRBJ1-5	CASRKGMGGNQPQHF
TRBD1	TRBV6-5	TRBJ1-6	CASTETGGVGSPLHF
TRBD1	TRBV5-1	TRBJ2-7	CASSLDRDRLTYEQYF
TRBD1	TRBV27	TRBJ1-1	CASSLGTGVLNTEAFF
.	TRBV11-2	TRBJ1-2	CASSLDLRTDYGYTF
.	TRBV5-1	TRBJ1-1	CASSSEFEAFF
.	TRBV7-7	TRBJ1-1	CASSPMTGSRNTEAFF
.	TRBV5-4	TRBJ2-2	CASSANTGELFF
TRBD2	TRBV23-1	TRBJ2-7	CASSQSWTSGKKTYEQYF
.	TRBV5-1	TRBJ1-1	CASSLKNTEAFF
TRBD2	TRBV30	TRBJ2-3	CAWKVRERETDTQYF
.	TRBV7-9	TRBJ2-5	CASSVRRGVGETQYF
.	TRBV5-1	TRBJ2-3	CASTPPRTDTQYF
.	TRBV18	TRBJ1-4	CASSLGAEKLFF
.	TRBV6-1	TRBJ2-7	CASSDTLIGPYEQYF
TRBD1	TRBV7-6	TRBJ1-5	CASSWGDRDQPQHF
TRBD1	TRBV5-1	TRBJ2-3	CASSLAVGGMSTDTQYF
.	TRBV28	TRBJ1-5	CASSLRGYGQPQHF
TRBD1	TRBV6-5	TRBJ1-1	CASSSQGGTEAFF
.	TRBV18	TRBJ1-4	CASFGLTNEKLFF
.	TRBV6-5	TRBJ1-4	CASSLEGGILEKLFF
TRBD1	TRBV7-9	TRBJ2-7	CASSSTGESHEQYF
TRBD1	TRBV19	TRBJ1-5	CASSTGQGRWQPQHF
TRBD1	TRBV2	TRBJ1-1	CASSLGQVNTEAFF
TRBD1	TRBV27	TRBJ2-7	CASSLSKGQGGEQYF
.	TRBV29-1	TRBJ2-3	CSVESSSETSTDTQYF
TRBD1	TRBV7-6	TRBJ2-1	CASSDGQGAGNNEQFF
.	TRBV30	TRBJ2-3	CAWSNLQGMSDTQYF
TRBD2	TRBV24-1	TRBJ2-3	CATSAPLAGVMADTQYF
TRBD2	TRBV10-2	TRBJ2-2	CASSVGSGSKNTGELFF
.	TRBV10-3	TRBJ2-2	CAISDGASGTGELFF
.	TRBV11-2	TRBJ1-2	CAAGHSYGYTF
.	TRBV5-8	TRBJ1-5	CASSPGRANQPQHF
.	TRBV19	TRBJ2-7	CATSGPSYEQYF